There are a few counts of the clone carrying this T cell receptor beta chain. Its antigen is currently unknown. The researchers obtained blood RNA from unsorted whole blood and also extracted germline DNA. It was before surgery that around 4 milliliters of peripheral blood were collected. This sample was included in a study of tumor-infiltrating lymphocytes in primary liver carcinoma. Study-wide context: Productive TCRbeta read yields ran from roughly 3.65 to 7.13 million per sample and were similar between tissues. Findings and limits, study-wide: CD4+ and CD8+ repertoires could not be compared in these unsorted bulk samples.

With a constant-region primer, TCR beta cDNA was made from approximately 450 ng of total RNA. For TCR beta, libraries were produced by three nested multiplex PCR rounds using slightly modified ARM-PCR. Rounds one and two of PCR, each of 10 cycles, were primed with TRBV1-TRBV30 forward primers and a C-beta reverse primer. Via MiXCR, TCRdb re-called the multiplex PCR reads, giving one row per CDR3 protein. The repertoire holds 310,000 or so distinct CDR3 sequences, around three fifths seen once, with 5% to 6.5% in the top ten. The germline CDR1 and CDR2 sequences are MNHEY and SVGAGI. Trimming removed 2 bases at V and 2 bases at J, with 9 bases between. This CDR3 comprises 14 residues.

Sequencing was performed on peripheral blood. The V gene is TRBV6-5, the J gene TRBJ1-2, with D unclear. The clonotype comes from a man aged 35 to 55 with primary liver carcinoma and hepatitis B virus infection. CDR3 nucleotide sequence: TGTGCCAGCAGTTACGGCGTCGGCAACTATGGCTACACCTTC. Encoded protein: CASSYGVGNYGYTF.